The present T cell receptor (beta chain) was sequenced within a study of T-cell memory formation after mild COVID-19. Notes on the study in general: The SARS-CoV-2 specificity of second-wave clones reaching peak at day 37 remained unverified.

The V gene's germline CDR1 is DFQATT and CDR2 SNEGSKA (reference sequence). After removal of 3 bases from V and 0 bases from J, the junction contained 11 bases not matched to a gene. The CDR3 totals 17 residues. Ten or more counts support this clonotype. Its cognate antigen is unknown. The 5'RACE method, run with constant-segment primers, produced TCR alpha and TCR beta cDNA libraries (carrying sample barcodes and UMIs). TCRdb recomputed calls from the 5' RACE reads with MiXCR, one row per CDR3 protein. The repertoire holds about 250,000 distinct CDR3 sequences, with approximately 15% as singletons. Sequencing used PBMCs or a T cell subset sorted from them (not recorded which). The chain carries TRBV20-1 and TRBJ2-3; TRBD1 matches 8 bases. The sequence derives from an adult woman who had mild COVID-19 (a few samples of this study predate the infection). Cell type and time point are not known. CDR3 in DNA: TGCAGTGCTAGCCCACCCACCGGGACAGGAAGCACAGATACGCAGTATTTT. Protein: CSASPPTGTGSTDTQYF.